This T cell receptor (beta chain) was sequenced during a study of memory CD4+ T cells and cytomegalovirus serostatus. The overall study: Healthy Belgian adult donors included under ten CMV-positive and fewer than 25 CMV-negative people. Findings and limits, study-wide: CD4+ memory repertoires contained 67 of 164 reported CMV TCRbeta sequences. Suggested: most of the CMV-linked TCR signature lies in CD4+ memory cells.

The sort gate was single viable CD3+CD4+CD8-CD45RO+ cells for memory CD4+ T cells. Germline CDR1 is MNHNY and CDR2 is SVGAGI (reference sequence). Trimming pared 6 bases from V and 6 bases from J, leaving 16 bases between. The CDR3 contains 14 residues. In its sample, this clone was seen once. No antigen is known for it. Produced via immunoSEQ multiplex PCR; TCRdb's table is partial and in-frame only. This table holds under 55,000 clones, over 60% found once. The sequenced sample consisted of memory CD4+ T cells from blood. This TCR derives from an adult in good health and CMV-seropositive. The chain joins TRBV6-6 to TRBJ2-3; no reliable D call. The CDR3 loop is CASRRRTARDTQYF. The CDR3 bases are TGTGCCAGCAGGCGCCGGACCGCCCGGGATACGCAGTATTTT.